The sequence of this T cell receptor (beta chain) was determined in a study of cytomegalovirus exposure and HLA in healthy donors. General study points: Some segments of the V type, notably TRBV6-2 and TRBV6-3, were excluded as indistinguishable.

60 Vbeta and 13 Jbeta primers were used in PCR. Sequencing used immunoSEQ multiplex PCR; TCRdb keeps in-frame clones, though not all of them. The data contain roughly 170,000 clones, about four fifths of them seen just once; the ten biggest clones take up approximately 0.98%. The CDR3 extends over 13 amino acids. Trimming left V 5 bases short and J 7 bases short, with 15 bases between. Germline values: CDR1 SGDLS, CDR2 YYNGEE. As concerns this clone: Its target is not known.

The chain links TRBV9 to TRBJ1-1; the D gene is possibly TRBD1 (5 bases). The clonotype was recovered from a man in his thirties or forties in good health and CMV-seronegative. Sequenced sample: PBMCs. The CDR3 nucleotides read TGTGCCAGCAGTCAGAGACAGCGTGGTGAAGCTTTCTTT. Amino acids: CASSQRQRGEAFF.